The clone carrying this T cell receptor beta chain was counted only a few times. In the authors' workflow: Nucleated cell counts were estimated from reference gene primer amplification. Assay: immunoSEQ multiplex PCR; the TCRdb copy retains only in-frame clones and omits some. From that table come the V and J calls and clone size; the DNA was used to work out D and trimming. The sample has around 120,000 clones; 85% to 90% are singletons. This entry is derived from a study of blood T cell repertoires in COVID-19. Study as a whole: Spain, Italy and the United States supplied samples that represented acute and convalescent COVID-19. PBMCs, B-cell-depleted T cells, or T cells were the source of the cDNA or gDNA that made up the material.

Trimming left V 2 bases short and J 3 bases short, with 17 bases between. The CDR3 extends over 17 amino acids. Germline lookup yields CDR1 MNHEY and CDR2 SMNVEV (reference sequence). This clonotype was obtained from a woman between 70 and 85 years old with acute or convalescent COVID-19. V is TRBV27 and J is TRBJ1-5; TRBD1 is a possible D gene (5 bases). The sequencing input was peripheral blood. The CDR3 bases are TGTGCCAGCAGTTTAAGGAAGTACAGGATCTTCAATCAGCCCCAGCATTTT. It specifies CASSLRKYRIFNQPQHF.